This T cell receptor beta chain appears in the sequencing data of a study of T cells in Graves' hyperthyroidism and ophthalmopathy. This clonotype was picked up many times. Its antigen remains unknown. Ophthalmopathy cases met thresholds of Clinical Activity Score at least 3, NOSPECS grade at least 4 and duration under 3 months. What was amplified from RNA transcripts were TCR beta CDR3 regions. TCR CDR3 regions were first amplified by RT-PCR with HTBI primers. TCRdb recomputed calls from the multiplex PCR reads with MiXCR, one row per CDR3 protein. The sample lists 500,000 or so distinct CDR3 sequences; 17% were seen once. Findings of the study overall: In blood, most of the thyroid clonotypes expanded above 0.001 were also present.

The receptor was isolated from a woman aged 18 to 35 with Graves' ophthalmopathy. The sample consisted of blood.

The CDR3 sequence: CASSAAGSGYQETQYF. The CDR3 DNA sequence: TGTGCCAGCAGCGCCGCCGGTAGCGGGTACCAAGAGACCCAGTACTTC. V gene TRBV9 combines with J gene TRBJ2-5; 7 positions match TRBD2. J lost 0 bases, V lost 3 bases, and 8 bases had no gene match. Germline V gene sequence: CDR1 SGDLS, CDR2 YYNGEE. The CDR3 is 16 amino acids.